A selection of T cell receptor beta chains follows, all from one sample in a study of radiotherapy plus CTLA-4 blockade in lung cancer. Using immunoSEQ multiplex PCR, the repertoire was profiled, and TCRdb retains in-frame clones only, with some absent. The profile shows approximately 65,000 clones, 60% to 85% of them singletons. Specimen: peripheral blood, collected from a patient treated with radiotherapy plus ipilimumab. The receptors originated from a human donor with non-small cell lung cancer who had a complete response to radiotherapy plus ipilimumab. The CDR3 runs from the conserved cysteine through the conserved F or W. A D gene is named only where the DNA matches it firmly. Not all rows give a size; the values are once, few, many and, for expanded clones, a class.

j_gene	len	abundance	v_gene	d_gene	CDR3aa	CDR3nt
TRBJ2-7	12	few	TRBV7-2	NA	CASSFPPGEQYF	TGTGCCAGCAGCTTCCCCCCCGGGGAGCAGTACTTC
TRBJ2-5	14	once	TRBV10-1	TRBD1	CASSAGQGGETQYF	TGCGCCAGCAGCGCGGGACAGGGTGGCGAGACCCAGTACTTC
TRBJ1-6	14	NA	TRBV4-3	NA	CASSQGQYNSPLHF	TGCGCCAGCAGCCAGGGACAATATAATTCACCCCTCCACTTT
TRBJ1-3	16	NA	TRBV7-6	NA	CASSLDRSRSGNTIYF	TGTGCCAGCAGCTTAGATCGCAGCCGCTCTGGAAACACCATATATTTT
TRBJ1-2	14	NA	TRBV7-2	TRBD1	CASREGTGNYGYTF	TGTGCCAGCAGAGAAGGGACAGGGAACTATGGCTACACCTTC
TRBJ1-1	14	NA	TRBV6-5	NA	CASSYSRSNTEAFF	TGTGCCAGCAGTTACTCCCGCAGCAACACTGAAGCTTTCTTT
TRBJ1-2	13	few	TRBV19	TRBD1	CASSSDRVDGYTF	TGTGCCAGTAGTTCCGACAGGGTAGATGGCTACACCTTC
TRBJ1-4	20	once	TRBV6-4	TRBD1	CARVPGQGFLDQSLNEKLFF	TGTGCCAGGGTCCCGGGACAGGGGTTCCTGGATCAAAGCCTTAATGAAAAACTGTTTTTT
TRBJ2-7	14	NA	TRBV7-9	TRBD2	CASRNLAGVDEQYF	TGTGCCAGCAGGAATCTAGCGGGGGTGGACGAGCAGTACTTC
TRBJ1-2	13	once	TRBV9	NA	CASSVAQGLRKAF	TGTGCCAGCAGCGTAGCGCAGGGCCTCAGGAAGGCCTTC
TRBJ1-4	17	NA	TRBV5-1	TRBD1	CASSLGTGTGYNEKLFF	TGCGCCAGCAGCTTGGGAACCGGGACAGGCTATAATGAAAAACTGTTTTTT
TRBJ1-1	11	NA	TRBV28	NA	CASSLTFEAFF	TGTGCCAGCAGCCTAACTTTTGAAGCTTTCTTT
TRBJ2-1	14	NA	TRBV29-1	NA	CSVVDLQWTNEQFF	TGCAGCGTTGTAGACTTACAGTGGACCAATGAGCAGTTCTTC
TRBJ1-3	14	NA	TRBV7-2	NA	CASSVQNSGNTIYF	TGTGCCAGCAGCGTCCAGAACTCTGGAAACACCATATATTTT
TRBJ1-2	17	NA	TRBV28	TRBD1	CASSHGQAGARHYGYTF	TGTGCCAGCAGTCACGGACAGGCAGGGGCAAGGCACTATGGCTACACCTTC
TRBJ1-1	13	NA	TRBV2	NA	CASTGLGGTEAFF	TGTGCCAGCACCGGACTCGGGGGCACTGAAGCTTTCTTT
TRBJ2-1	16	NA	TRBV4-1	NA	CASSPYLGLSYNEQFF	TGCGCCAGCAGCCCCTACCTGGGATTATCCTACAATGAGCAGTTCTTC
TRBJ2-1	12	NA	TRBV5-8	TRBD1	CASSRTGYEQFF	TGTGCCAGCAGCCGGACAGGTTATGAGCAGTTCTTC
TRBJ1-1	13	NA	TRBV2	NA	CASIRPPETEAFF	TGTGCCAGCATCCGCCCCCCAGAGACTGAAGCTTTCTTT
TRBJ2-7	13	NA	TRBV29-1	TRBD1	CSVEGTGFNEQYF	TGCAGCGTTGAGGGGACAGGGTTTAACGAGCAGTACTTC
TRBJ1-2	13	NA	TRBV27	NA	CASKGPVNYGYTF	TGTGCCAGCAAGGGACCGGTGAACTATGGCTACACCTTC
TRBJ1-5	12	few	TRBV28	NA	CASNLGGRPQHF	TGTGCCAGCAACCTCGGAGGACGGCCCCAGCATTTT
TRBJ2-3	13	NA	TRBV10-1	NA	CASRSGWSDTQYF	TGCGCCAGCAGGTCCGGATGGTCAGATACGCAGTATTTT
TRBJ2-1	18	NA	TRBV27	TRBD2	CASSPRTSGSYSRNEQFF	TGTGCCAGCAGTCCACGGACTAGCGGGAGCTATAGTCGTAATGAGCAGTTCTTC
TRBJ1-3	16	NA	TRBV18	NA	CASSWAEVNSGNTIYF	TGTGCCAGCTCATGGGCCGAAGTGAACTCTGGAAACACCATATATTTT
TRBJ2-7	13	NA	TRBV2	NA	CASSEGLDYEQYF	TGTGCCAGCAGTGAGGGGCTGGACTACGAGCAGTACTTC
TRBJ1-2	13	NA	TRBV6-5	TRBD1	CASSTGQGYGYTF	TGTGCCAGCAGTACCGGACAGGGCTATGGCTACACCTTC
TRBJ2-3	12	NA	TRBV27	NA	CASSSTGDTQYF	TGTGCCAGCAGTTCGACCGGCGATACGCAGTATTTT
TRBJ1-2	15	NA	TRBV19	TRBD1	CASRIPGQGINGYTF	TGTGCCAGTAGAATCCCGGGACAGGGGATTAATGGCTACACCTTC
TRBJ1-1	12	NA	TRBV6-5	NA	CASSWGNGVAFF	TGTGCCAGCAGTTGGGGGAATGGGGTAGCTTTCTTT
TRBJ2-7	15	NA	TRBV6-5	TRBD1	CASSGIQGARYEQYF	TGTGCCAGCAGTGGGATTCAGGGGGCGCGGTACGAGCAGTACTTC
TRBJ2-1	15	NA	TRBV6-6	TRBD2	CASSYGLAGYNEQFF	TGTGCCAGCAGTTACGGGCTAGCGGGTTACAATGAGCAGTTCTTC
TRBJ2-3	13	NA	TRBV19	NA	CASSTRGLDTQYF	TGTGCCAGTAGTACCCGGGGCCTAGATACGCAGTATTTT
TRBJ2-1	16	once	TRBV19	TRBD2	CASSPPGLPTYNEQFF	TGTGCCAGTAGTCCTCCGGGACTACCTACCTACAATGAGCAGTTCTTC
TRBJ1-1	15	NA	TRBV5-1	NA	CASSATGYSNTEAFF	TGCGCCAGCAGCGCGACAGGCTACTCAAACACTGAAGCTTTCTTT
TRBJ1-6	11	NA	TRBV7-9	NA	CASSRNSPLHF	TGTGCCAGCAGCCGGAATTCACCCCTCCACTTT
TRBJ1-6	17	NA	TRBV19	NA	CASSMKRGSSYNSPLHF	TGTGCCAGTAGTATGAAGCGGGGAAGCTCCTATAATTCACCCCTCCACTTT
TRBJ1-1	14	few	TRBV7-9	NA	CASSFDRFYTEAFF	TGTGCCAGCAGCTTCGACAGATTTTACACTGAAGCTTTCTTT
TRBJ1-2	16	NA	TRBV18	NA	CASSPEWGGRAYGYTF	TGTGCCAGCTCACCGGAGTGGGGCGGGCGCGCCTATGGCTACACCTTC
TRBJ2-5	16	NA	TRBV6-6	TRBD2	CASSFGLAGPGETQYF	TGTGCCAGCAGTTTTGGACTAGCGGGGCCGGGGGAGACCCAGTACTTC
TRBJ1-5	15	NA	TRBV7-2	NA	CASSSLDGPSQPQHF	TGTGCCAGCAGTTCACTGGACGGTCCTTCTCAGCCCCAGCATTTT
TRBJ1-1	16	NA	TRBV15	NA	CATRIAGAGVNTEAFF	TGTGCCACCAGGATAGCCGGGGCAGGGGTGAACACTGAAGCTTTCTTT
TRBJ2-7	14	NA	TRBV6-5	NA	CASRPQIPSYEQYF	TGTGCCAGCAGGCCGCAGATTCCCAGCTACGAGCAGTACTTC
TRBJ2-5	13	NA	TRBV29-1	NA	CSGNRDLQETQYF	TGCAGCGGGAACAGGGACCTCCAAGAGACCCAGTACTTC
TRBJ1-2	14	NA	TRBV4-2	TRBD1	CASSGTGTGLGYTF	TGTGCCAGCTCTGGAACTGGGACAGGTTTGGGCTACACCTTC
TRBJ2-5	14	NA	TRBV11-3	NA	CASSLDLGGETQYF	TGTGCCAGCAGCTTAGATTTAGGGGGAGAGACCCAGTACTTC
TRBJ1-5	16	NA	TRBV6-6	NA	CASSYSQASRNQPQHF	TGTGCCAGCAGTTACTCACAGGCCTCCCGCAATCAGCCCCAGCATTTT
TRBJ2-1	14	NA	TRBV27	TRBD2	CASTGGRVVNEQFF	TGTGCCAGCACCGGCGGGAGGGTCGTAAATGAGCAGTTCTTC
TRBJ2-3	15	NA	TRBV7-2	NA	CASSSIAVSTDTQYF	TGTGCCAGCAGCTCTATAGCGGTCAGCACAGATACGCAGTATTTT
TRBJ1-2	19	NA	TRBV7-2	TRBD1	CASSLASTGQGTLNYGYTF	TGTGCCAGCAGCTTAGCTTCGACGGGACAGGGCACCCTTAACTATGGCTACACCTTC
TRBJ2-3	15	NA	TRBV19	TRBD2	CASHPSGGPQDTQYF	TGTGCCAGTCATCCTAGCGGGGGCCCTCAAGATACGCAGTATTTT
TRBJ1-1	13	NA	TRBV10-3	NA	CAISVTQNTEAFF	TGTGCCATCAGTGTCACCCAGAACACTGAAGCTTTCTTT
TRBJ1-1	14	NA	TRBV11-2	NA	CASSFFVRRGEAFF	TGTGCCAGCAGCTTTTTTGTACGGCGAGGTGAAGCTTTCTTT
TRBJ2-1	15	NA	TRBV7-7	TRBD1	CASSPSQGALNEQFF	TGTGCTAGCAGCCCATCCCAGGGGGCGTTAAATGAGCAGTTCTTC
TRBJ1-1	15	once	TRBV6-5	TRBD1	CASRSGQGTNTEAFF	TGTGCCAGCAGGTCGGGACAGGGGACGAACACTGAAGCTTTCTTT
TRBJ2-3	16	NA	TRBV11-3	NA	CASSFGLESSTDTQYF	TGTGCCAGCAGCTTCGGACTCGAATCTAGCACAGATACGCAGTATTTT
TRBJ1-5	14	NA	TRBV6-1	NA	CASSGPGSNQPQHF	TGTGCCAGCAGTGGGCCGGGAAGCAATCAGCCCCAGCATTTT
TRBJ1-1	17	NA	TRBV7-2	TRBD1	CASSLIGRGRGNTEAFF	TGTGCCAGCAGCTTAATCGGCAGGGGGCGCGGAAACACTGAAGCTTTCTTT
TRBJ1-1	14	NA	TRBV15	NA	CATSRDAGNTEAFF	TGTGCCACCAGCAGAGACGCAGGGAACACTGAAGCTTTCTTT